The clone carrying this T cell receptor beta chain was observed a handful of times. The antigen is not known. Repertoires were generated with immunoSEQ multiplex PCR, while TCRdb's copy carries only in-frame clones and drops some. The sample lists about 1.1 million clones, roughly 74% seen once, with 0.5% to 0.65% in the top ten. This record belongs to a study of shared clonotypes between healthy human individuals. Study-wide context: A donor's plate count was three for CD4 naive and three for CD4 memory; CD8 naive had two and CD8 memory one.

Study results and limitations: An effect of sequencing depth on clonotype sharing among donors was expected.

Input material: memory CD4+ T cells from PBMCs. The subset denotes: CD45RA-negative fraction. This TCR derives from a man aged 18 to 29 in good health. Some clones in this sample may be carry-over from other donors' samples.

CDR3 sequence (DNA): TGTGCCAGCAGCTTAATGACAGGAACCTACGAGCAGTACTTC. Translation gives CASSLMTGTYEQYF. The chain couples TRBV7-9 to TRBJ2-7; possibly TRBD1 for D (6 bases). This CDR3 contains 14 residues. The germline V and J ends were trimmed by 2 bases and 2 bases, with 10 bases remaining between them. Germline-derived CDR1 and CDR2 are SEHNR and FQNEAQ (reference sequence).